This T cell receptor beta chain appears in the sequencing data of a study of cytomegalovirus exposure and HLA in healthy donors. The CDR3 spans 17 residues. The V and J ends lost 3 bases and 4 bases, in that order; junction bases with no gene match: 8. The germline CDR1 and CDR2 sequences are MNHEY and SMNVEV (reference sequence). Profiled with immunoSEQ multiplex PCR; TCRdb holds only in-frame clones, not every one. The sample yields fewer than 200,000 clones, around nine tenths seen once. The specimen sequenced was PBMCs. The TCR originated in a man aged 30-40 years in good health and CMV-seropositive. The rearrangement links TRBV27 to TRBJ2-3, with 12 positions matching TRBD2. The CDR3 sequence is CASSFGLAGNWADTQYF. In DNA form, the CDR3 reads TGTGCCAGCAGTTTTGGACTAGCGGGAAACTGGGCAGATACGCAGTATTTT.